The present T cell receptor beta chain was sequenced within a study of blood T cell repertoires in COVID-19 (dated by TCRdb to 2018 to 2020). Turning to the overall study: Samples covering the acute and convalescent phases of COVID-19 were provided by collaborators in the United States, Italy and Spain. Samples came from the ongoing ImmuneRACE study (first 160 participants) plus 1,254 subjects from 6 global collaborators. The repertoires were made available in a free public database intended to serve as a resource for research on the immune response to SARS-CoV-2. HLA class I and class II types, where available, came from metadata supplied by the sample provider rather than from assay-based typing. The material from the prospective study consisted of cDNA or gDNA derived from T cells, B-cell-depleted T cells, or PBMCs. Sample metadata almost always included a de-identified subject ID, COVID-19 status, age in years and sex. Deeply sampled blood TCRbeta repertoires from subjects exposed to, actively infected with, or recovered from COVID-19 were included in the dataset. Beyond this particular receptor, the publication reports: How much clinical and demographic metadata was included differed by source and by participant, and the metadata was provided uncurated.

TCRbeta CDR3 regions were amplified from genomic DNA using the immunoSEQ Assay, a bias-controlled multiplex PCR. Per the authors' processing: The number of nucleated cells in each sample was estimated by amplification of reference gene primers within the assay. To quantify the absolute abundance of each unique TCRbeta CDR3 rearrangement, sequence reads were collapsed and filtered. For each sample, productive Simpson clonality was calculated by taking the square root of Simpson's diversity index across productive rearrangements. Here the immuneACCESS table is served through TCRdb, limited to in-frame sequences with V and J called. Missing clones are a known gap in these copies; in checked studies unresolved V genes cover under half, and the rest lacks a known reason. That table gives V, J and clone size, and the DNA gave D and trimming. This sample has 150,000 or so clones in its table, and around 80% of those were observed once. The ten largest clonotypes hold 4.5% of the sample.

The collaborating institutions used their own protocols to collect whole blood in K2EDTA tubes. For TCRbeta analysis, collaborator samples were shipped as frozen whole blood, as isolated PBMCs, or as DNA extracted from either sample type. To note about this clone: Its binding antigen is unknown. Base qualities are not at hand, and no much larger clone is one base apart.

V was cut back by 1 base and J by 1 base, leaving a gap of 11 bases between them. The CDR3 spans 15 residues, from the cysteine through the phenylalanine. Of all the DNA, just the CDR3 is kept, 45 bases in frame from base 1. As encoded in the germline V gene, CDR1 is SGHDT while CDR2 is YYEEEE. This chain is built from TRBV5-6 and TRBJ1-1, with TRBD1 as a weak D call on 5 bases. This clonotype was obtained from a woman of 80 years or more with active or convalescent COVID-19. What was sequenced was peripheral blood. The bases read TGTGCCAGCAGCTTGTTTGGGGGGTCGAACACTGAAGCTTTCTTT. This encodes CASSLFGGSNTEAFF.